This T cell receptor beta chain was recovered during a study of blood T cell repertoires in COVID-19 (dated by TCRdb to 2020 to 2021). In terms of the full investigation: Samples covering the acute and convalescent phases of COVID-19 were provided by collaborators in the United States, Italy and Spain. The material from the prospective study consisted of cDNA or gDNA derived from T cells, B-cell-depleted T cells, or PBMCs. Deeply sampled blood TCRbeta repertoires from subjects exposed to, actively infected with, or recovered from COVID-19 were included in the dataset. The repertoires were made available in a free public database intended to serve as a resource for research on the immune response to SARS-CoV-2. Samples came from the ongoing ImmuneRACE study (first 160 participants) plus 1,254 subjects from 6 global collaborators. The sample metadata nearly always contained a de-identified subject ID, COVID-19 status, age in years and sex. Where available, HLA class I and class II types were taken from metadata supplied by the sample provider and were not determined by assay-based typing.

The collaborating institutions used their own protocols to collect whole blood in K2EDTA tubes. For TCRbeta analysis, collaborators shipped samples as frozen whole blood, isolated PBMCs, or DNA extracted from either of those sample types. Broad study findings and their caveats: The amount of clinical and demographic metadata varied by source and participant and was provided uncurated.

V gives up 3 bases and J gives up 8 bases, and the segment between their germline ends measures 14 bases. The CDR3 covers 13 residues, taking in both the cysteine and the phenylalanine. The entry retains the CDR3 DNA only, 39 bases that are in frame from base 1. Looking up the germline V gene yields CDR1 SGDLS and CDR2 YYNGEE. This clone appeared once. Its antigen specificity is not known. Per-base quality was not reported, and no clone a single base away is much larger than it. TCRbeta CDR3 regions were amplified from genomic DNA by means of the immunoSEQ Assay, a bias-controlled multiplex PCR. The study's processing was this. The number of nucleated cells in each sample was estimated from the amplification of reference gene primers within the assay. Sequence reads were collapsed and filtered to measure the absolute abundance of every unique TCRbeta CDR3 rearrangement. For each sample, productive Simpson clonality was calculated as the square root of Simpson's diversity index over productive rearrangements. The table was pulled from immuneACCESS by TCRdb, which kept in-frame rearrangements only. Such tables lose some clones; where checked, under half of the loss comes from unresolved V genes, and the rest has no known cause. The DNA was the basis for D and trimming; V, J and clone size are from that table. The table for this sample lists approximately 200,000 clones; approximately 90% of them were counted only once. Of the sample, about 4% falls within the top ten clones.

Recombination joined TRBV9 with TRBJ1-2; the D gene lacks a confident call. Sequencing was performed on peripheral blood. The TCR was taken from a woman younger than 45 with acute or convalescent COVID-19. The CDR3 reads CASSAGSIGGYTF. The base sequence is TGTGCCAGCAGCGCGGGGTCGATAGGAGGCTACACCTTC.